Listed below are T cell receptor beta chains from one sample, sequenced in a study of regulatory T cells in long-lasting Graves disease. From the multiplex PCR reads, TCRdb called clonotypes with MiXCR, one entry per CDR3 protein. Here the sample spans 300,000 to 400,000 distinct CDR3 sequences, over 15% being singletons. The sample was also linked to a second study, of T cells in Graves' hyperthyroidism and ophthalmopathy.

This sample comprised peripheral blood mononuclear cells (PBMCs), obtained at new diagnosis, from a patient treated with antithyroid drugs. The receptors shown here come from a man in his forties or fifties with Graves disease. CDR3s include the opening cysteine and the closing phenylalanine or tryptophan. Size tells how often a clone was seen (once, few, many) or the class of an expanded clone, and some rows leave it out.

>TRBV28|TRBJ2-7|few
CASSFGASAEQYF
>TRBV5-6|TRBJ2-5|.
CASSSTGTGGPGQETQYF
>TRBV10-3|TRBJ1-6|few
CAISEGRTYNSPLHF
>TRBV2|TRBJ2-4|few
CASSEGWAGGNIQYF
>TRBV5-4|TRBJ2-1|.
CASSLEPSSYNEQFF
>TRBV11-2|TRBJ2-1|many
CASSLVRGLNEQFF
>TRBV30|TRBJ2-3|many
CAWTDGLAGGDTQYF
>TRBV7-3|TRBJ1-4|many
CASSLFKAGDRYSEKLFF
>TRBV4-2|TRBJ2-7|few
CASSQDPSSGEQYF
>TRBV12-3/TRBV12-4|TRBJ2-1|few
CASSRQLSSYNEQFF
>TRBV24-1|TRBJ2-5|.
CATSDLWGAQETQYF
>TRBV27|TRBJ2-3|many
CASSFDGLTDTQYF
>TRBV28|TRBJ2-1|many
CASCSGTASEQFF
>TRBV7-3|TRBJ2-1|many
CASSLTGGQGAGEQFF
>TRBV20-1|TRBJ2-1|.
CSARGGGGSYNEQFF
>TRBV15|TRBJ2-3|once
CATSRGSPGSGTDTQYF
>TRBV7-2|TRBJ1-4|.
CASSLVGWTADNEKLFF
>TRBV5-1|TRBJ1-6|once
CASSPRGSRTGSSYNSPLHF
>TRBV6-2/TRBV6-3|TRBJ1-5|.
CASSERSRGIKSNQPQHF
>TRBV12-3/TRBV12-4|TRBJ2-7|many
CASSPTEWTGGYEQYF
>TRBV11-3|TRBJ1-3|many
CASSLAYLGSAGNTIYF
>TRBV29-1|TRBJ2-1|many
CSVGQGDEQFF
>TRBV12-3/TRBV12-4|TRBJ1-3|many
CASSFVGGNTIYF
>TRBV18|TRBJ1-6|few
CASSLWTDNSPLHF
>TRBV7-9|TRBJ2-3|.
CASSFYKDTQYF